This TCR beta chain was sequenced for a study of cytomegalovirus exposure and HLA in healthy donors. V lost 4 bases, J lost 4 bases, and 15 bases lay in between. There are 14 residues in the CDR3. The germline V gene has CDR1 SGHRS and CDR2 YFSETQ. Note on this clone: Antigen: not known.

Study observations and caveats: Within an earlier analysis, most TCR beta V segments proved productive either about 90% or about 30% of the time.

PCR primers comprised 60 Vbeta and 13 Jbeta primers. The protocol was immunoSEQ multiplex PCR, while the TCRdb copy is restricted to in-frame clones and leaves out a portion. The sample has approximately 190,000 clones; 82% are singletons. This clonotype was sampled from a young woman in good health and CMV-seronegative. The chain is built from TRBV5-1 and TRBJ2-7, with D uncertain. The sequenced sample was PBMCs. CDR3 in DNA: TGCGCCAGCAGCACCACACGGCCCGGGTACGAGCAGTACTTC. It codes for CASSTTRPGYEQYF.